A single T cell receptor beta chain is shown here with its context. The CDR3 runs 14 residues. Germline CDR1 reads MNHEY; CDR2 reads SVGAGI. V was shortened by 6 bases and J by 4 bases, with 15 bases between the two germline ends. This specimen belongs to a study of T cell clonotyping in hematopoietic cell transplantation. Profiled with immunoSEQ multiplex PCR; TCRdb holds only in-frame clones, not every one. The sample has under 9,000 clones, about 88% seen once; the top ten hold more than 4%. This chain connects TRBV6-5 to TRBJ1-1, with D maybe TRBD1 (5 bases). Material: peripheral blood mononuclear cells, obtained at the time of graft-versus-host disease after allogeneic stem cell transplant. The TCR sequence derives from a male patient aged 55 to 70 who had an allogeneic stem cell transplant from a related donor, so the T cells may come from the graft donor. Some clones in this sample may be carry-over from other donors' samples. CDR3 residues: CASRSGWTFTEAFF. The CDR3 DNA reads as TGTGCCAGCAGATCAGGGTGGACGTTCACTGAAGCTTTCTTT.